The next 9 T cell receptor beta chains were all read from a single sample in a study of OX40 agonist ivuxolimab in advanced cancers. The library was prepared using the immunoSEQ multiplex PCR assay. TCRdb limited this immuneACCESS table to in-frame rearrangements with V and J called. A share of clones is missing; checked studies link under half to unresolved V genes, and the rest is unexplained. Here the sample has 12,000 or so clones; 84% occur a single time. Of the sample, about 8.3% falls within the top ten clones. Sample: CD4+ or CD8+ T cells sorted from blood, taken in a trial of the OX40 agonist ivuxolimab. Receptors were obtained from an adult with an advanced solid tumor such as melanoma, head and neck, liver or kidney cancer.

J is TRBJ2-1 and V is TRBV28; D is tentatively TRBD1 or TRBD2 (6 bases each). CDR1 MDHEN and CDR2 SYDVKM come from the germline V gene. The V and J ends lost 3 bases and 12 bases respectively, with 24 bases between them. The CDR3 has 16 residues. The chain's CDR3 is CASSFRDRTITMRQFF. The CDR3 DNA reads as TGTGCCAGCAGTTTTAGAGACAGGACTATTACAATGAGGCAGTTCTTC.

V gene TRBV6-5 combines with J gene TRBJ1-2; tentative D call: TRBD1 (6 bases). Trimming left V 2 bases short and J 1 base short, with 11 bases between. Germline CDR1 reads MNHEY; CDR2 reads SVGAGI. This CDR3 comprises 15 residues. CDR3: CASSYGDRSNYGYTF. The CDR3 DNA reads as TGTGCCAGCAGTTACGGCGACAGGAGTAACTATGGCTACACCTTC.

The chain recombines TRBV5-1 with TRBJ2-7; 7 bases match TRBD2. V shed 3 bases and J 0 bases; nucleotides not matched to a gene: 3. Germline V CDR1 and CDR2: SGHRS, YFSETQ. The CDR3 consists of 14 residues. The CDR3 nucleotides are TGCGCCAGCAGCTCCACTAGCGCCTCCTACGAGCAGTACTTC. This sequence encodes CASSSTSASYEQYF.

The genes are TRBV23-1 and TRBJ1-5; no definite D call. TRBV23-1 is treated as an ORF (open reading frame) with a function not yet certain. V was trimmed by 2 bases and J by 11 bases, leaving 10 bases between them. The CDR3 runs to 12 residues. The CDR3 spells CASSQSCKTQHF. CDR3 DNA: TGCGCCAGCAGTCAAAGCTGTAAGACCCAGCATTTT.

The rearrangement joins TRBV11-2 to TRBJ2-3, with D possibly called TRBD1 or TRBD2 (5 bases each). This CDR3 has 16 amino acids. V was shortened by 1 base and J by 2 bases, with 13 bases between the two germline ends. Per germline, CDR1 SGHAT and CDR2 FQNNGV. CDR3: CASSLGGWGSTDTQYF. The DNA for the CDR3 is TGTGCCAGCAGCTTAGGGGGTTGGGGGTCCACAGATACGCAGTATTTT.

The V gene is TRBV5-4, the J gene TRBJ2-5; D gene ambiguous. This CDR3 contains 14 residues. The germline V and J ends were trimmed by 0 bases and 1 base, with 7 bases remaining between them. The V gene's germline CDR1 is SGHNT and CDR2 YYREEE (reference sequence). This CDR3 reads CASSLEPAQETQYF. CDR3 in DNA: TGTGCCAGCAGCTTGGAGCCAGCCCAAGAGACCCAGTACTTC.

This clone occurred once. The genes are TRBV2 and TRBJ2-7; 9 nucleotides match TRBD2. The CDR3 has 18 residues. V shed 1 base, J shed 5 bases, and the junction held 15 bases outside the gene matches. The V gene's germline CDR1 is SNHLY and CDR2 FYNNEI. The CDR3 region is CASSEDWAGGLYRDEQYF. CDR3 coding DNA: TGTGCCAGCAGTGAAGATTGGGCGGGGGGGCTTTATCGGGACGAGCAGTACTTC. Supplemented by reference TRBV2 and TRBJ2-7, the full variable domain reads EPEVTQTPSHQVTQMGQEVILRCVPISNHLYFYWYRQILGQKVEFLVSFYNNEISEKSEIFDDQFSVERPDGSNFTLKIRSTKLEDSAMYFCASSEDWAGGLYRDEQYFGPGTRLTVT.

In its sample, this clone was seen once. The gene calls are TRBV27 and TRBJ1-2, with no clear D. V was cut by 10 bases and J by 0 bases, with 12 bases left in between. This CDR3 contains 13 residues. Germline loops: CDR1 MNHEY, CDR2 SMNVEV (reference sequence). Here the CDR3 DNA reads TGTGCCATACGGCACAGCGCTAACTATGGCTACACCTTC. As protein: CAIRHSANYGYTF.

The chain uses TRBV27 and TRBJ2-5; D possibly corresponds to TRBD1 (6 bases). Germline V lookup: CDR1 MNHEY, CDR2 SMNVEV (reference sequence). Trimming removed 6 bases at V and 5 bases at J, with 13 bases between. The CDR3 totals 13 residues. The CDR3 reads CASRQQGWETQYF. The CDR3 bases are TGTGCCAGCAGACAACAGGGATGGGAGACCCAGTACTTC.